This record looks at one TCR beta chain sequence and its context. It lacks a known antigen. Base qualities are missing; no much larger clone stands one base away. This record comes from a study of T cell responses to AZD1222 COVID-19 vaccine (dated by TCRdb to the early 2020s). About the investigation overall: Because spike-specific TCR depth and breadth did not differ between the two schedules, AZD1222 recipients who got a second dose at roughly 4 weeks were pooled with those who got a second dose at roughly 12 weeks. Trial participants were enrolled into age subgroups of 18-55, 56-69 and 70-plus years, which contained 148, 28 and 57 TCR-sequenced participants, respectively. A total of just over 230 trial participants underwent TCR sequencing, of whom around 200 received two doses of AZD1222 and some 25 received two doses of the MenACWY control vaccine.

What the time point label conveys for this sample: baseline before first vaccination. Samples from vaccinated people were obtained from the UK trials COV001 and COV002, which included a single-blind randomized controlled phase 2/3 trial of AZD1222 (ChAdOx1 nCoV-19) in healthy adults. For TCRbeta chain sequencing, PBMC samples from trial participants were taken at day 0 and at day 28 after the second dose. The CDR3 regions of human TCRbeta chains were analyzed by immunosequencing. From the authors' description of their analysis: TCRs in the repertoires were matched against a reference library of SARS-CoV-2-specific TCRs that had been generated with the MIRA antigen-specificity platform. Breadth was defined as the fraction of unique TCRs that were SARS-CoV-2-associated. Depth was defined as the fraction of total T cells that were SARS-CoV-2-associated. Each spike-specific TCR was assigned to its reactive spike region and to a CD4 or CD8 class using the MIRA data. Log10-transformed breadth and depth values were compared by one-way ANOVA with Sidak's multiple comparisons tests. TCRdb's version of the immuneACCESS table is confined to in-frame rearrangements and falls short of the full clone set. An unresolved V gene accounts for under half of the shortfall where checked; the remainder is of unknown origin. The V and J calls and clone size were taken over from that table, and D and trimming were inferred from the DNA. This sample comprises around 77,000 clones, around nine tenths of them detected only once. The leading ten clones occupy more than 20% of the sample.

The full study reports these points: Vaccine-associated CD4 TCRs spanned the whole spike protein, with dominant responses in regions 160-218 and 743-854. Conclusions about previously exposed vaccinees are limited, since just six AZD1222 recipients were seropositive for SARS-CoV-2 at baseline. Because no day 14 peak-response samples were available, repertoires were characterized only after the peak T cell response. Reportedly, close to half of the unique spike-specific TCRs recognized epitopes lying outside the regions that are mutated in the B.1.351 and B.1.1.7 variants. In the small 56-69-year group, the increase in depth fell short of significance, most likely because of low power. Spike-specific TCR breadth and depth rose significantly after two AZD1222 doses compared with day 0 and with MenACWY recipients. Participants were mostly white British and included more females than males, and it was suggested by the authors that clonal diversity may have been underestimated.

The CDR3 sequence holds 14 residues, the cysteine and phenylalanine included. The only DNA kept is the CDR3, 42 bases in frame from the first base. Trimming at the junction amounts to 5 bases on V and 1 base on J, and the germline ends lie 12 bases apart. CDR1 and CDR2 (SGHTA, FQGNSA) derive from the germline V gene. The TCR comes from an adult in good health. Recombination connected TRBV7-2 to TRBJ2-7; matching of 6 bases hints at TRBD2 as the D gene. The sequencing here drew on peripheral blood, taken on day 0 of AZD1222 vaccination. The bases read TGTGCCAGCAGCCCCCTAGCGCAATCCTACGAGCAGTACTTC. Its amino acids are CASSPLAQSYEQYF.